This TCR beta chain was sequenced during a study of cytomegalovirus exposure and HLA in healthy donors. The study, taken as a whole, reports: In a later analysis, donors in an Asian-associated ancestry cluster reportedly had fewer N-insertions in productive TCRs than the cohort mean.

Losses at the gene ends were 5 bases for V and 7 bases for J; bases not matched to a gene: 5. From germline, CDR1 is MDHEN and CDR2 SYDVKM. The length of the CDR3 is 16 residues. In the case of this clone: Antigen specificity is unknown.

PCR was performed using 60 Vbeta and 13 Jbeta primers. Produced via immunoSEQ multiplex PCR; TCRdb's table is partial and in-frame only. The sample consists of about 100,000 clones, about 80% of them appearing once. The sequence derives from a woman aged 55-70 years in good health and CMV-seronegative. Sequencing was performed on PBMCs. This chain joins TRBV28 and TRBJ2-1, with 16 bases aligning to TRBD2. As DNA, the CDR3 is TGTGCCAGCAGTCCCCCGGGACTAGCGGGGGGGAATGAGCAGTTCTTC. This sequence encodes CASSPPGLAGGNEQFF.